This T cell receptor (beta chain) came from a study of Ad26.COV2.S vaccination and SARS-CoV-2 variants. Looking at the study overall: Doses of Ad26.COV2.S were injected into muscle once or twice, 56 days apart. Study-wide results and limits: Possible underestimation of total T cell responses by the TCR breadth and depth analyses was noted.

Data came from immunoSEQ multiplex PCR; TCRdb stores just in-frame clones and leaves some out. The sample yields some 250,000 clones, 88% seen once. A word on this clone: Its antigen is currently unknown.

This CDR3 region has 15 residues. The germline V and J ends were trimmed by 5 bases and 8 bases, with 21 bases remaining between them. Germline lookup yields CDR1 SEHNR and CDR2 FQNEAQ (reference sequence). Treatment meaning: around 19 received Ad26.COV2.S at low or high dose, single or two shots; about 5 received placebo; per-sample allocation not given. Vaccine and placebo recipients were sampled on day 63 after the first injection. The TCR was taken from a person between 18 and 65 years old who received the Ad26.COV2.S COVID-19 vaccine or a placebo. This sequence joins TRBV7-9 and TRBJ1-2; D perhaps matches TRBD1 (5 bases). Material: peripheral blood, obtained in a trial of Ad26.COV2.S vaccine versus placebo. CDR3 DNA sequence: TGTGCCAGCAGCCCATCCGGGACCTTCCTCCCAGGCTACACCTTC. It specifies CASSPSGTFLPGYTF.